In its sample, the clone carrying this T cell receptor (beta chain) was seen a few times. As yet, its antigen is unknown. This sample is part of a study of T cells after yellow fever vaccination. Trimming removed 7 bases from V and 0 bases from J, with 11 bases in between. This CDR3 contains 14 residues. TCRdb independently ran MiXCR on the 5' RACE reads; one entry per CDR3 protein. The table includes some 670,000 distinct CDR3 sequences, around 12% detected once. General study results and limits: Clones from primary vaccination mostly reappeared after the booster (96% CD4, under 90% CD8). A weaker secondary response peaked on day 5, the primary on day 15.

The chain uses TRBV12-3 or TRBV12-4 and TRBJ2-3, with D tentatively TRBD1 or TRBD2 (6 bases each). The sequences come from PBMCs, collected on the day of the yellow fever booster vaccination. The TCR was taken from a man aged 25 to 40 who received the YFV17D yellow fever vaccine. DNA for the CDR3: TGTGCCAGCAAATGGGGGGCGAGCACAGATACGCAGTATTTT. This codes for CASKWGASTDTQYF.